This T cell receptor beta chain was observed in a study of blood T cell repertoires in COVID-19. Germline V gives CDR1 MNHEY, CDR2 SMNVEV (reference sequence). The trim removed 5 bases at V and 8 bases at J, leaving 7 bases unmatched. CDR3 length equals 13 residues. Generated by immunoSEQ multiplex PCR, the TCRdb table keeps only in-frame clones and is missing some. This sample has 170,000 or so clones, with roughly 86% found just once. What was sequenced was peripheral blood. The chain combines TRBV27 with TRBJ1-2; 8 bases are shared with TRBD1. The clonotype originates from a man aged 50 or older with active or convalescent COVID-19. This CDR3 is CASSLRTGRGYTF. DNA of the CDR3: TGTGCCAGCAGTCTCCGGACAGGGAGAGGCTACACCTTC.